This TCR beta chain was recovered during a study of radiation and T cells in renal cell carcinoma. The CDR3 totals 15 residues. CDR1 and CDR2 (germline): LNHDA, SQIVND (reference sequence). Unmatched junction bases numbered 11, after V lost 5 bases and J lost 7 bases. Clones were read by immunoSEQ multiplex PCR, and TCRdb kept only the in-frame ones, dropping some. Of fewer than 150,000 clones in the sample, around 89% are singletons; the top ten hold more than 5%. The time point: blood 2 weeks post-SBRT. As for treatment: 15 Gy SBRT to primary tumor, nephrectomy 4 weeks later. The tumor was a clear cell renal cell carcinoma.

The chain joins TRBV19 to TRBJ1-2, with 9 bases matching TRBD1. Sample: blood, taken from a patient whose treatment included radiotherapy and nephrectomy. The receptor was isolated from a woman in her sixties or seventies with renal cell carcinoma. The CDR3 reads CASSGTGRRDGGYTF. CDR3 DNA: TGTGCCAGTAGTGGGACAGGGAGGCGTGACGGTGGCTACACCTTC.